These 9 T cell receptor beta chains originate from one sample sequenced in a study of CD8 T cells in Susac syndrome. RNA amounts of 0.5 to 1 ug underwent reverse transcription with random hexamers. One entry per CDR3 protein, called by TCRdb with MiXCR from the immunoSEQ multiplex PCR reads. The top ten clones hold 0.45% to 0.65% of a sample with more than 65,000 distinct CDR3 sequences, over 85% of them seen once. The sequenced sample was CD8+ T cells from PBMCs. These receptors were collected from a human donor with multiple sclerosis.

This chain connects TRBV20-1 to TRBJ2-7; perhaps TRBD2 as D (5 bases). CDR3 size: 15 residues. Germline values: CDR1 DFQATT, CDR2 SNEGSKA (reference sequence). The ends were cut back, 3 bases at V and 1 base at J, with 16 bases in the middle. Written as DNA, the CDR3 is TGCAGTGCTAGCTACCGGGAAAGTGGATCCTACGAGCAGTACTTC. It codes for CSASYRESGSYEQYF.

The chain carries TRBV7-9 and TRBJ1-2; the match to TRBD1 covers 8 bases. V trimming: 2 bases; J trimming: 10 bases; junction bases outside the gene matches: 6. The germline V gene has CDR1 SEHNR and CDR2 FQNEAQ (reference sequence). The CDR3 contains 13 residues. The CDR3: CASSLSTTGDYTF. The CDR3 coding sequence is TGTGCCAGCAGCTTATCGACGACAGGGGACTACACCTTC.

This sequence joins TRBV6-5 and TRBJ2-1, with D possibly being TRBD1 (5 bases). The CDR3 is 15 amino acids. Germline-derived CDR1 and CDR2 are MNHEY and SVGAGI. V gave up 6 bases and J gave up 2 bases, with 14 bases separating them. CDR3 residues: CASSRRGAAYNEQFF. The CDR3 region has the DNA TGTGCCAGCAGCCGACGTGGGGCAGCCTACAATGAGCAGTTCTTC.

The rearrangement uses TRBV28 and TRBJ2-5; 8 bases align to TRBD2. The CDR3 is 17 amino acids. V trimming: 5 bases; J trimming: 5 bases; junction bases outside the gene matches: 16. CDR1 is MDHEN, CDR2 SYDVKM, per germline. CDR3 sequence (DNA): TGTGCCAGCAGTCCCTCGGTGCGGGAGGAGCAGGAGGAGACCCAGTACTTC. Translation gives CASSPSVREEQEETQYF.

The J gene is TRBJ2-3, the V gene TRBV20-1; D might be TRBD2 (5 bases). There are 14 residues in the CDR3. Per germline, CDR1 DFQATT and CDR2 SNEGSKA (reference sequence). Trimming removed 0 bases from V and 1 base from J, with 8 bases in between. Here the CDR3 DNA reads TGCAGTGCTAGAGATAGGCGGGGCACAGATACGCAGTATTTT. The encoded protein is CSARDRRGTDTQYF.

CDR3 sequence: CATEAGGRGYTF. The CDR3, as DNA: TGTGCCACCGAGGCGGGGGGCAGGGGCTACACCTTC. The rearrangement joins TRBV10-3 to TRBJ1-2, with D maybe TRBD1 (6 bases). V lost 10 bases and J 8 bases, leaving 17 bases between the germline ends. Germline-derived CDR1 and CDR2 are ENHRY and SYGVKD. CDR3 length: 12 residues.

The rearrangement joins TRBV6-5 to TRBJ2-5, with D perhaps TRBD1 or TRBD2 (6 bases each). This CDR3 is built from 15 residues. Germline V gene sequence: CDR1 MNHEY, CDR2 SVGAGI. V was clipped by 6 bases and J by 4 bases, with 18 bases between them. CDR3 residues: CASSDLGGGGETQYF. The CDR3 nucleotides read TGTGCCAGCAGCGACCTCGGAGGGGGTGGAGAGACCCAGTACTTC.

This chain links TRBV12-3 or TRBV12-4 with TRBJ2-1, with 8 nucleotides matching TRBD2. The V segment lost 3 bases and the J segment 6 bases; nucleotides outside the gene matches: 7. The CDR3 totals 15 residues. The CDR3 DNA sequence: TGTGCCAGCAGTTTGTCCAGCGGGAGTACCAATGAGCAGTTCTTC. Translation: CASSLSSGSTNEQFF.

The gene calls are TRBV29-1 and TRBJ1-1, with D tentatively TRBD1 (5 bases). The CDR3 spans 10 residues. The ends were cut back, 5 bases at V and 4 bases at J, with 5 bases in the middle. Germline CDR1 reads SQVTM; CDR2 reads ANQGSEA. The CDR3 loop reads CSVQGTEAFF. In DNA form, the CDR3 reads TGCAGCGTTCAGGGCACTGAAGCTTTCTTT.